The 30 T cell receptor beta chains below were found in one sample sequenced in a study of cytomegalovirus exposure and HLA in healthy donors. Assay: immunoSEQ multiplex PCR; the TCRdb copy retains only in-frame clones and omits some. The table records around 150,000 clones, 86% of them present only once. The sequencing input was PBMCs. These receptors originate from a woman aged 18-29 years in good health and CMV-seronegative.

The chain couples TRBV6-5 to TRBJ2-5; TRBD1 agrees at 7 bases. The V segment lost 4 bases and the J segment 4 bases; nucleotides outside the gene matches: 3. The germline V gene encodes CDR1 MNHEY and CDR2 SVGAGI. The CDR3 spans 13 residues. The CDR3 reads CASSSTGVETQYF. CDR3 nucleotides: TGTGCCAGCAGTTCTACAGGGGTAGAGACCCAGTACTTC.

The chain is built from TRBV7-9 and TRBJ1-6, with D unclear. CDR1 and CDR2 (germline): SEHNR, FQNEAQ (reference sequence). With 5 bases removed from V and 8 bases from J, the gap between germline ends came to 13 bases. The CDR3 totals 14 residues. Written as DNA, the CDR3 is TGTGCCAGCAGCCCGGATGCGAGGGATTCACCCCTCCACTTT. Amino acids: CASSPDARDSPLHF.

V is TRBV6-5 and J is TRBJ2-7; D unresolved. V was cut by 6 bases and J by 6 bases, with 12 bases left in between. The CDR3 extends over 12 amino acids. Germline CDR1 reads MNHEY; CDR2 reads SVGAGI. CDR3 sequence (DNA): TGTGCCAGCAGGGAGCCGCAAGGCGAGCAGTACTTC. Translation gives CASREPQGEQYF.

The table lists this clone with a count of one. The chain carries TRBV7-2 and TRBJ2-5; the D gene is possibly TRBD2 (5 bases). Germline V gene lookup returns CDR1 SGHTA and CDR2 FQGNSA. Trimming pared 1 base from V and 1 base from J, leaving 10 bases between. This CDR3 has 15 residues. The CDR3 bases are TGTGCCAGCAGCTTAGGGACGCGGGCCCAAGAGACCCAGTACTTC. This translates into CASSLGTRAQETQYF.

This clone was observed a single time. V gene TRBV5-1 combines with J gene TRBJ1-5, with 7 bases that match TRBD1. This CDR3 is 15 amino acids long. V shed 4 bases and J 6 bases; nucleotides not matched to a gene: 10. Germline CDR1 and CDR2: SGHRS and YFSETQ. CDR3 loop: CASSLEDRETQPQHF. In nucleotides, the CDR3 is TGCGCCAGCAGCCTAGAAGACAGGGAGACTCAGCCCCAGCATTTT.

The CDR3 sequence: CASSEESSVPDTQYF. Here the CDR3 DNA reads TGTGCCAGCAGTGAGGAGTCGAGCGTTCCAGATACGCAGTATTTT. This chain uses TRBV6-4 with TRBJ2-3; D remains ambiguous. The CDR3 length is 15 residues. Trimming removed 3 bases at V and 4 bases at J, with 14 bases between. CDR1 is MRHNA, CDR2 SNTAGT, per germline.

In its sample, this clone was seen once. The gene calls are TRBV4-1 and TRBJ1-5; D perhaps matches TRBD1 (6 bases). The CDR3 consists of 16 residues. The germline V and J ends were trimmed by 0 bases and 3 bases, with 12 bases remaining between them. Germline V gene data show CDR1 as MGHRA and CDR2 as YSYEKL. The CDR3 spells CASSQEPTGFNQPQHF. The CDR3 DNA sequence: TGCGCCAGCAGCCAAGAACCTACAGGGTTCAATCAGCCCCAGCATTTT.

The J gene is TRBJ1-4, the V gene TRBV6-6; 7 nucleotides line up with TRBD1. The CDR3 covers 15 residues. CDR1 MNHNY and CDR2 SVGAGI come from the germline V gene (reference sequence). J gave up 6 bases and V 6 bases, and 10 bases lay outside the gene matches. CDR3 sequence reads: CASRTPTGTYEKLFF. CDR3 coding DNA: TGTGCCAGCAGAACCCCGACAGGGACATATGAAAAACTGTTTTTT.

CDR3 sequence: CASSLAEGSGGYTF. CDR3 coding DNA: TGTGCCAGCAGCTTAGCGGAGGGGTCAGGCGGCTACACCTTC. The rearrangement uses TRBV7-6 and TRBJ1-2; TRBD1 might be the D (5 bases). Germline V gene sequence: CDR1 SGHVS, CDR2 FNYEAQ. V dropped 0 bases and J dropped 8 bases, with 13 bases sitting between them. The CDR3 covers 14 residues.

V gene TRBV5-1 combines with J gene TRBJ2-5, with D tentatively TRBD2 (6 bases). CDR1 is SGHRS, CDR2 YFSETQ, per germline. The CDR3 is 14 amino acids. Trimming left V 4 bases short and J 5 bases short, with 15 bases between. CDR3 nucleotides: TGCGCCAGCAGCACGGGACTCCCGGGGGAGACCCAGTACTTC. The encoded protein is CASSTGLPGETQYF.

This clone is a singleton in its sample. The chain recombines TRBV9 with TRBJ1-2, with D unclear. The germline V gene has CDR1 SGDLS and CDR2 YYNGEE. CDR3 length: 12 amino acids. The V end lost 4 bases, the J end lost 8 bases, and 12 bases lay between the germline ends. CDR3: CASSSEEGGYTF. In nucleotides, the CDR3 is TGTGCCAGCAGCTCAGAGGAGGGAGGCTACACCTTC.

CDR3 protein: CSVDDRTDTQYF. CDR3 in DNA: TGCAGCGTTGACGACAGGACAGATACGCAGTATTTT. V is TRBV29-1 and J is TRBJ2-3; TRBD1 is a possible D gene (6 bases). Germline lookup yields CDR1 SQVTM and CDR2 ANQGSEA. V lost 3 bases and J 3 bases, leaving 7 bases between the germline ends. CDR3 length: 12 amino acids.

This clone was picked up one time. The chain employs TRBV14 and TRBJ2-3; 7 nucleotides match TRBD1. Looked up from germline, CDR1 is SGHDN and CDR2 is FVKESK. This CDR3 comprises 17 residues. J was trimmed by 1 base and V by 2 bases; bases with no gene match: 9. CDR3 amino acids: CASSQTILTGRTDTQYF. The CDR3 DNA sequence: TGTGCCAGCAGCCAAACGATCCTGACAGGGCGCACAGATACGCAGTATTTT.

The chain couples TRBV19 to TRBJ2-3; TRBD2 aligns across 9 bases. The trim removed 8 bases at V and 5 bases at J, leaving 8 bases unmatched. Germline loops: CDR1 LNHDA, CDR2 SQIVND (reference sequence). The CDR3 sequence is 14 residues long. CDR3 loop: CASAGGLGGDTQYF. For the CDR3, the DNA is TGTGCCAGTGCGGGGGGGCTTGGCGGAGATACGCAGTATTTT.

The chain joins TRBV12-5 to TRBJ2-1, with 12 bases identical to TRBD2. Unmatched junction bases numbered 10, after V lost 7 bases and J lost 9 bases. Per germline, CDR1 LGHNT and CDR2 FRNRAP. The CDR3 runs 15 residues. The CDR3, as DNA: TGTGCTAGTGCCTACAGACTAGCGGGAGTGTCTGAGCAGTTCTTC. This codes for CASAYRLAGVSEQFF.

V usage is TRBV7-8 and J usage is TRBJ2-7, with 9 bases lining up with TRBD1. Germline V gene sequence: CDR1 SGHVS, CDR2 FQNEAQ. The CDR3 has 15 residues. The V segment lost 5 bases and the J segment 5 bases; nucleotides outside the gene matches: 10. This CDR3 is CASSRLRDRVHEQYF. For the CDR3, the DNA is TGTGCCAGCAGCCGACTGAGGGACAGGGTGCACGAGCAGTACTTC.

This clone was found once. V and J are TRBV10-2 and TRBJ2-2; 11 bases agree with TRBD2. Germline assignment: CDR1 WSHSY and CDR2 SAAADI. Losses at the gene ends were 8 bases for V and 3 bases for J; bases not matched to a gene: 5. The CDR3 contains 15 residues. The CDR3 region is CASSTSGIDTGELFF. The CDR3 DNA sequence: TGCGCCAGCTCGACTAGCGGGATCGACACCGGGGAGCTGTTTTTT.

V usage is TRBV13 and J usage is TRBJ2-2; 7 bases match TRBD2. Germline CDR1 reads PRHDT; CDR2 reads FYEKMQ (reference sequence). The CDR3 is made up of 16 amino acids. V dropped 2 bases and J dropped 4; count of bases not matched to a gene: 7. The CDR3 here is CASSLRPGGGTGELFF. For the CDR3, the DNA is TGTGCCAGCAGCTTAAGGCCAGGCGGGGGCACCGGGGAGCTGTTTTTT.

In DNA form, the CDR3 reads TGTGCCAGCACCCGGGGGGGAGCAGGTGAAGGCTACACCTTC. Translating it yields CASTRGGAGEGYTF. The gene calls are TRBV6-1 and TRBJ1-2; a weak D match, TRBD1 (5 bases). Germline lookup yields CDR1 MNHNS and CDR2 SASEGT. The CDR3 consists of 14 residues. Trimming removed 7 bases from V and 8 bases from J, with 20 bases in between.

The CDR3 bases are TGTGCCAGCAGCGTAGGGGCGAGCTCCTACAATGAGCAGTTCTTC. It translates to CASSVGASSYNEQFF. This chain uses TRBV9 with TRBJ2-1; D not resolved. Germline lookup yields CDR1 SGDLS and CDR2 YYNGEE. The V end was cut by 0 bases, the J end by 0 bases, with 7 bases between. CDR3 length equals 15 residues.

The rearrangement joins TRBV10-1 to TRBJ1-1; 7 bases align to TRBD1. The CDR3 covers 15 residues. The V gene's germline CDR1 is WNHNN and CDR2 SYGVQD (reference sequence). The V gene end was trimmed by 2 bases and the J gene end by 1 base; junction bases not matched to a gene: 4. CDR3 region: CASSESRTGNTEAFF. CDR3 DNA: TGCGCCAGCAGTGAGAGCAGGACAGGGAACACTGAAGCTTTCTTT.

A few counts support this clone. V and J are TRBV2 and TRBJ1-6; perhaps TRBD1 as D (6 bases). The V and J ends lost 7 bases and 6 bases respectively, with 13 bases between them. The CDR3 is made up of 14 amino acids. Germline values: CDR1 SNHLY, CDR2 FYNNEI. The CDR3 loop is CASKGDTGNSPLHF. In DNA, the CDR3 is TGTGCCAGCAAGGGGGACACCGGTAATTCACCCCTCCACTTT.

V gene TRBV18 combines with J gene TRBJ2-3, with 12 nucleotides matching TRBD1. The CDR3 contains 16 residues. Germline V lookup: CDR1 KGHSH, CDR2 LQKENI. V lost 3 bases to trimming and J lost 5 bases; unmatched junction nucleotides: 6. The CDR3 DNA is TGTGCCAGCTCACCTAGGGACAGGGGGCGCGTAGATACGCAGTATTTT. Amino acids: CASSPRDRGRVDTQYF.

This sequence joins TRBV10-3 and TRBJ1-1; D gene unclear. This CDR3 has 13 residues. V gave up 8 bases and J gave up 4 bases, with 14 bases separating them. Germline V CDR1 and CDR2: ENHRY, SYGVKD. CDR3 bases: TGTGCCATCGGTGGGATTCGGGGCACTGAAGCTTTCTTT. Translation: CAIGGIRGTEAFF.

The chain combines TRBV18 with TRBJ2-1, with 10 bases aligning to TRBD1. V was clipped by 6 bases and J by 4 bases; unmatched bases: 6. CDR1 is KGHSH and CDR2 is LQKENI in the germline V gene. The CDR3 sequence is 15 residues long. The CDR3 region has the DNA TGTGCCAGCTCCCCCGGACAGGGGGATTACAATGAGCAGTTCTTC. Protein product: CASSPGQGDYNEQFF.

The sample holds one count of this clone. CDR3 DNA sequence: TGTGCCAGCAGCTTAGATTCCGGGACTAGCACAGATACGCAGTATTTT. This gives the protein CASSLDSGTSTDTQYF. The chain uses TRBV11-3 and TRBJ2-3, with D maybe TRBD2 (6 bases). With 0 bases removed from V and 0 bases from J, the gap between germline ends came to 10 bases. Germline V CDR1 and CDR2: SGHNT, YENEEA. The CDR3 consists of 16 residues. Supplemented by reference TRBV11-3 and TRBJ2-3, the full variable domain reads EAGVVQSPRYKIIEKKQPVAFWCNPISGHNTLYWYLQNLGQGPELLIRYENEEAVDDSQLPKDRFSAERLKGVDSTLKIQPAELGDSAVYLCASSLDSGTSTDTQYFGPGTRLTVL.

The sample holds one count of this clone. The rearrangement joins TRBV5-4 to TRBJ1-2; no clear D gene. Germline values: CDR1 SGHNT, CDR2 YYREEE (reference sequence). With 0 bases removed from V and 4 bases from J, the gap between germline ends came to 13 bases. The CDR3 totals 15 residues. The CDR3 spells CASSLERLTSYGYTF. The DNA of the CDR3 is TGTGCCAGCAGCTTGGAACGGTTGACTAGCTATGGCTACACCTTC.

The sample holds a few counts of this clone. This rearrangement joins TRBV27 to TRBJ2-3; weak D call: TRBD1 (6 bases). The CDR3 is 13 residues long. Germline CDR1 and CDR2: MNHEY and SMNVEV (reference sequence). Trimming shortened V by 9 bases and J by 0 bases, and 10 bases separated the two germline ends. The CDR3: CASRTASTDTQYF. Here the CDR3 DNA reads TGTGCCAGTAGGACAGCTAGCACAGATACGCAGTATTTT.

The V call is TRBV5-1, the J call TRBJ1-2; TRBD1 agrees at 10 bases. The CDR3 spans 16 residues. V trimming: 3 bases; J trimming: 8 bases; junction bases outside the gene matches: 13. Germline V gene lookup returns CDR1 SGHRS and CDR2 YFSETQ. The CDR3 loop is CASSSSNADRGSGYTF. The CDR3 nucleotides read TGCGCCAGCAGCTCGTCTAATGCGGACAGGGGGTCCGGCTACACCTTC.

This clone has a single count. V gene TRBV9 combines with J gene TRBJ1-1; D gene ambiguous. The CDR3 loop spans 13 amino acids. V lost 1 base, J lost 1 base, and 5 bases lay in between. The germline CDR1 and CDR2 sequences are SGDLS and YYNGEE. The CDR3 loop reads CASSVTSNTEAFF. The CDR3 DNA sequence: TGTGCCAGCAGCGTAACATCGAACACTGAAGCTTTCTTT.